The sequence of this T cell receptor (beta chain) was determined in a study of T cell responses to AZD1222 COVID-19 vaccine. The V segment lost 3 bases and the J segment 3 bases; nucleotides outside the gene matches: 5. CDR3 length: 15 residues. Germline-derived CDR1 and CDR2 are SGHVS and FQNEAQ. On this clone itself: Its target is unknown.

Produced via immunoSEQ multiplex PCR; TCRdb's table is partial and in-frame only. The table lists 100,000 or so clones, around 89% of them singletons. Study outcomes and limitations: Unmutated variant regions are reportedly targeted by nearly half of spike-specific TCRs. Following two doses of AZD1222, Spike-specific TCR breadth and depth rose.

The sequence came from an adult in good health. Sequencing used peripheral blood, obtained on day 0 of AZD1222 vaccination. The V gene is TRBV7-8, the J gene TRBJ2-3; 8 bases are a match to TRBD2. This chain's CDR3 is CASSFSGSGTDTQYF. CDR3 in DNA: TGTGCCAGCAGCTTCAGCGGGAGTGGGACAGATACGCAGTATTTT. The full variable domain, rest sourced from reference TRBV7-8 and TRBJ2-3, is GAGVSQSPRYKVAKRGQDVALRCDPISGHVSLFWYQQALGQGPEFLTYFQNEAQLDKSGLPSDRFFAERPEGSVSTLKIQRTQQEDSAVYLCASSFSGSGTDTQYFGPGTRLTVL.